This entry features one T cell receptor (beta chain) sequence. Germline trimming cut 2 bases from V and 1 base from J; bases unmatched to any gene: 4. From germline, CDR1 is SGHKS and CDR2 YYEKEE (reference sequence). The CDR3 sequence is 16 residues long. These data are taken from a study of early T cells in non-severe SARS-CoV-2 infection. TCRdb itself ran the 5' RACE reads through MiXCR, one entry per CDR3 protein. The sample carries 45,000 to 60,000 distinct CDR3 sequences, 8.7% recorded once. The V gene is TRBV5-5, the J gene TRBJ2-5, with 11 nucleotides matching TRBD2. Sequences were derived from whole blood, sampled at baseline. The clonotype comes from an adult who was a healthcare worker with PCR-confirmed SARS-CoV-2 infection or an uninfected control (not recorded which). CDR3 DNA sequence: TGTGCCAGCAGCTTTCGACTAGCGGGGCTCCAAGAGACCCAGTACTTC. It translates to CASSFRLAGLQETQYF.